This TCR beta chain emerged from a study of T cell responses to AZD1222 COVID-19 vaccine. CDR1 is SGHDN, CDR2 FVKESK, per germline. The CDR3 has 13 residues. Trimming left V 3 bases short and J 3 bases short, with 8 bases between. It was second doses at about 4 or about 12 weeks that were pooled. Generated by immunoSEQ multiplex PCR, the TCRdb table keeps only in-frame clones and is missing some. Altogether 80,000 or so clones are present, around 85% being singletons, with the ten largest covering over 9.5%. The sequences come from peripheral blood, collected 28 days after the second AZD1222 dose. This sequence joins TRBV14 and TRBJ1-2; D uncertain. This sequence was found in an adult who received the AZD1222 COVID-19 vaccine. The CDR3 DNA is TGTGCCAGCAGCCAGGGCAGCTACTATGGCTACACCTTC. Its protein is CASSQGSYYGYTF.